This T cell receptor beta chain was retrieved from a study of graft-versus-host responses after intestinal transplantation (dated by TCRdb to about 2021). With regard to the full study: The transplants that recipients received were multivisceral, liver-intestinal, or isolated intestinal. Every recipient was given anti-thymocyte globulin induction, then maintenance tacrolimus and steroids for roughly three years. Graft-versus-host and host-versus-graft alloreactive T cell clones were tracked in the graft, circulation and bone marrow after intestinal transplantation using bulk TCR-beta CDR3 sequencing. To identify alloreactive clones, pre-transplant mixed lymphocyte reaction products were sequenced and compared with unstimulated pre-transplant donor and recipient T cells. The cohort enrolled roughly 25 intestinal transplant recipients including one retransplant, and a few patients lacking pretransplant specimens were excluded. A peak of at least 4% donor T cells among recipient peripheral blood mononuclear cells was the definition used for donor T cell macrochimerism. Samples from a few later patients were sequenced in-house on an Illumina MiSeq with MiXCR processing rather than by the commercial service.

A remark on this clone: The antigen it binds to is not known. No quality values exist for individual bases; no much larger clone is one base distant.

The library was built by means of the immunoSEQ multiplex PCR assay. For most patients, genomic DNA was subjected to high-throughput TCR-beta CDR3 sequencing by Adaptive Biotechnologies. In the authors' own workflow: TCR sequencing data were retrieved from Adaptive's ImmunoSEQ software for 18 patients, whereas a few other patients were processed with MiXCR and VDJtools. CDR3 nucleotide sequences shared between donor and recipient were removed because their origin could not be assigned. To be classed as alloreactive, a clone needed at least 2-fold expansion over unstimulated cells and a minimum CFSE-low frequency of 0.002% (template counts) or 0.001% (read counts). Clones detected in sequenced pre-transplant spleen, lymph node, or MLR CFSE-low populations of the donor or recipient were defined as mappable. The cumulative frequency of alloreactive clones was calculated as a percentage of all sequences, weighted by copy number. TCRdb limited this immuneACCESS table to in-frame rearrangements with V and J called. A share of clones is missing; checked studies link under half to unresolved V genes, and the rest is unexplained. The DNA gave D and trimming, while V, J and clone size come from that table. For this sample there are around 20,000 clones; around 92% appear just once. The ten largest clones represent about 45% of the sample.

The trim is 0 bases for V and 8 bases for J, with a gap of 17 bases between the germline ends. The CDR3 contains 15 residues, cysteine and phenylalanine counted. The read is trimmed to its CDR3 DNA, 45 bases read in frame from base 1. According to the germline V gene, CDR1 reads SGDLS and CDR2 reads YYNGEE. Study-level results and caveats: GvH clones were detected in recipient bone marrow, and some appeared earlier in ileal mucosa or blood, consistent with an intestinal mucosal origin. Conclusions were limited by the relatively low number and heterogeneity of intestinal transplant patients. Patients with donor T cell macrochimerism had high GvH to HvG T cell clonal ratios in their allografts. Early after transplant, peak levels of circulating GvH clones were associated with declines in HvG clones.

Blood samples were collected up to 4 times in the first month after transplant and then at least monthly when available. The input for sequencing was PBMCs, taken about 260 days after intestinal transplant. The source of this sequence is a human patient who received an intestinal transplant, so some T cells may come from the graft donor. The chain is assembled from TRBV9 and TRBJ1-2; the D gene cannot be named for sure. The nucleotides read TGTGCCAGCAGCGTAGCTCCAGGTGGGCAACGGGGCTACACCTTC. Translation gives CASSVAPGGQRGYTF.